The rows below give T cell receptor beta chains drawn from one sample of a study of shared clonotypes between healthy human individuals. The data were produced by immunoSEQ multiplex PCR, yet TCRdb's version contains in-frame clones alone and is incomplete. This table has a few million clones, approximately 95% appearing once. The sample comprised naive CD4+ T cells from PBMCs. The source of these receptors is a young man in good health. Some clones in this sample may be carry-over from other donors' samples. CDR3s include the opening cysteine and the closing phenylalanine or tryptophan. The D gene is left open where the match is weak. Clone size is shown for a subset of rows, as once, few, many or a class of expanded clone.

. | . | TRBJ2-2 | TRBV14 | CASSPVVGGELFF | TGTGCCAGCAGCCCCGTCGTTGGGGGGGAGCTGTTTTTT
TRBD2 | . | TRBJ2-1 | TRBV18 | CASSPLGLAGGPSRLNEQFF | TGTGCCAGCTCACCACTGGGACTAGCGGGCGGCCCGAGTAGACTAAATGAGCAGTTCTTC
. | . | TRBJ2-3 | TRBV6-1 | CASSGRYRDTDTQYF | TGTGCCAGCAGTGGACGGTACAGGGACACAGATACGCAGTATTTT
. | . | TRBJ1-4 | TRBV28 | CASFPDAATNEKLFF | TGTGCCAGCTTCCCGGACGCAGCAACTAATGAAAAACTGTTTTTT
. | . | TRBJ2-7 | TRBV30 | CAWSVGLDTRYEQYF | TGTGCCTGGAGTGTAGGTCTAGACACACGTTACGAGCAGTACTTC
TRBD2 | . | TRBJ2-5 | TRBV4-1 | CASSQGLAVRETQYF | TGCGCCAGCAGCCAGGGACTAGCGGTTCGTGAGACCCAGTACTTC
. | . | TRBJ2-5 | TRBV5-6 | CASSLIGPQETQYF | TGTGCCAGCAGCTTGATCGGGCCCCAAGAGACCCAGTACTTC
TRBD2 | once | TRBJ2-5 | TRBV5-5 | CASSSDRLAGKTQYF | TGTGCCAGCAGCTCGGATCGACTAGCGGGAAAGACCCAGTACTTC
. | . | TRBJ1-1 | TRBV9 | CASSVGGVRTEAFF | TGTGCCAGCAGCGTAGGGGGGGTGCGTACTGAAGCTTTCTTT
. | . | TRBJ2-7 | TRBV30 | CAWSVSGVEQYF | TGTGCCTGGAGTGTGTCGGGGGTCGAGCAGTACTTC
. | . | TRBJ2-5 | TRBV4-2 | CASSRGTVVDETQYF | TGTGCCAGCAGCCGAGGGACGGTTGTTGACGAGACCCAGTACTTC
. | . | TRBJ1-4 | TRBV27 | CASSLYADEKLFF | TGTGCCAGCAGTTTATATGCGGATGAAAAACTGTTTTTT
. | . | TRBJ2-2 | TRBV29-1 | CSVDTPTGELFF | TGCAGCGTTGATACCCCCACCGGGGAGCTGTTTTTT
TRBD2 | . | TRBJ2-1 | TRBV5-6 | CASSPLIAGASYNEQFF | TGTGCCAGCAGCCCACTTATAGCGGGAGCCTCCTACAATGAGCAGTTCTTC
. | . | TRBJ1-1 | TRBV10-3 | CAISGDPNTEAFF | TGTGCCATCTCAGGGGACCCGAACACTGAAGCTTTCTTT
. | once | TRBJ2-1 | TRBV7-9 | CASSYTYNEQFF | TGTGCCAGCAGCTACACCTACAATGAGCAGTTCTTC
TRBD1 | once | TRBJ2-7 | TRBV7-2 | CASSLRTGVRRRSYEQYF | TGTGCCAGCAGCTTAAGGACAGGTGTACGGAGGAGGTCCTACGAGCAGTACTTC
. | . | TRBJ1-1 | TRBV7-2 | CASSLGARTEAFF | TGTGCCAGCAGCTTAGGGGCACGCACTGAAGCTTTCTTT
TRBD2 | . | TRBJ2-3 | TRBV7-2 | CASSLGTSGTDTQYF | TGTGCCAGCAGCTTAGGGACTAGCGGCACAGATACGCAGTATTTT
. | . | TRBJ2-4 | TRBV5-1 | CASSLGSVAKNIQYF | TGCGCCAGCAGCTTGGGATCTGTAGCCAAAAACATTCAGTACTTC
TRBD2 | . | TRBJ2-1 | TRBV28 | CASTGSTSGAYNEQFF | TGTGCCAGCACCGGGAGTACTAGCGGGGCCTATAATGAGCAGTTCTTC
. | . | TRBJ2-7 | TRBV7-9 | CASSPGTISYEQYF | TGTGCCAGCAGCCCAGGGACCATCTCCTACGAGCAGTACTTC
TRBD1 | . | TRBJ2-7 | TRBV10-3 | CAIRQGGYEQYF | TGTGCCATCCGACAGGGCGGTTACGAGCAGTACTTC
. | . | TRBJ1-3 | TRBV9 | CASTAEGGGNTIYF | TGTGCCAGCACCGCCGAGGGCGGCGGAAACACCATATATTTT
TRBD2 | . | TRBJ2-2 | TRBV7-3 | CASSRLAGSHGELFF | TGTGCCAGCAGCAGACTAGCGGGTTCCCACGGGGAGCTGTTTTTT
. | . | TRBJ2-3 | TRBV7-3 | CASSLRDGSTDTQYF | TGTGCCAGCAGCTTAAGGGACGGAAGCACAGATACGCAGTATTTT
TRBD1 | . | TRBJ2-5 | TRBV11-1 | CASSLETGIQETQYF | TGTGCCAGCAGCTTAGAGACAGGGATCCAAGAGACCCAGTACTTC
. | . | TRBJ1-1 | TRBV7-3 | CASKDRAYTEAFF | TGTGCCAGCAAAGACAGAGCCTACACTGAAGCTTTCTTT
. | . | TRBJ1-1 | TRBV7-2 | CASSSTGSNTEAFF | TGTGCCAGCAGCTCTACCGGGTCGAACACTGAAGCTTTCTTT
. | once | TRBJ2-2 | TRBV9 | CASTRPMLSGADSTGELFF | TGTGCCAGCACCCGTCCTATGCTCTCCGGGGCGGATAGCACCGGGGAGCTGTTTTTT
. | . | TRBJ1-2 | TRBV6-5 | CASSYSGGSYGYTF | TGTGCCAGCAGTTACAGCGGGGGCAGCTATGGCTACACCTTC
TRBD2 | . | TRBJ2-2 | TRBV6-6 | CASSPGLGNTGELFF | TGTGCCAGCAGTCCGGGACTAGGGAACACCGGGGAGCTGTTTTTT
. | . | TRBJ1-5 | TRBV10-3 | CAISRDGSNQPQHF | TGTGCCATCAGCCGGGACGGTAGCAATCAGCCCCAGCATTTT
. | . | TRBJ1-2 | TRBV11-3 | CASSLFGGAHEGYGYTF | TGTGCCAGCAGCTTATTTGGGGGGGCGCATGAGGGCTATGGCTACACCTTC
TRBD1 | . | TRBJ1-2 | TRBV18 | CASSPDREGYTF | TGTGCCAGCTCACCAGACAGGGAGGGCTACACCTTC
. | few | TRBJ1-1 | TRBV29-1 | CSVERDTNTEAFF | TGCAGCGTTGAGCGGGACACAAACACTGAAGCTTTCTTT
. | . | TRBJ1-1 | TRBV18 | CASSPRVPTGLNTEAFF | TGTGCCAGCTCACCCAGAGTACCGACAGGACTGAACACTGAAGCTTTCTTT
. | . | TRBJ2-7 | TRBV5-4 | CASSLDGRSGEQYF | TGTGCCAGCAGCTTGGACGGTCGATCTGGGGAGCAGTACTTC
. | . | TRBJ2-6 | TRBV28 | CARGPVGANVLTF | TGTGCCAGGGGGCCCGTCGGGGCCAACGTCCTGACTTTC
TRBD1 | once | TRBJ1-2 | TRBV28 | CASSLGQGSKAGYTF | TGTGCCAGCAGTTTAGGACAGGGGTCTAAGGCTGGCTACACCTTC
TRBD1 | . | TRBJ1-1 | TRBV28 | CASSLGGQGGDTEAFF | TGTGCCAGCAGTTTAGGGGGACAGGGTGGGGACACTGAAGCTTTCTTT
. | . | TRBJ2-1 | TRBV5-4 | CASSPGRLGYNEQFF | TGTGCCAGCAGCCCTGGAAGATTGGGGTACAATGAGCAGTTCTTC
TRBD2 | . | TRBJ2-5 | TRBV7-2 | CASSFSGMQETQYF | TGTGCCAGCAGCTTTAGCGGGATGCAAGAGACCCAGTACTTC
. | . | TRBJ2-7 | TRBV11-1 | CASSLDRSSYEQYF | TGTGCCAGCAGCTTAGACAGGAGCTCCTACGAGCAGTACTTC
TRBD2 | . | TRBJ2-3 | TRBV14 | CASSHAGGGGRTQYF | TGTGCCAGCAGCCATGCGGGAGGGGGCGGTCGTACGCAGTATTTT
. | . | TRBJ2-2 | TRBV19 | CASSMGARSNTGELFF | TGTGCCAGTAGTATGGGGGCCCGTTCGAACACCGGGGAGCTGTTTTTT
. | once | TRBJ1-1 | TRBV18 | CASSPAGVDTEAFF | TGTGCCAGCTCACCGGCAGGGGTGGACACTGAAGCTTTCTTT
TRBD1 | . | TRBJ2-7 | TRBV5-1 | CASSPGTGRLIEQYF | TGCGCCAGCAGCCCCGGGACAGGGCGCCTGATCGAGCAGTACTTC
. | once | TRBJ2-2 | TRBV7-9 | CASSPRRLGTGELFF | TGTGCCAGCAGCCCCCGACGCCTAGGGACCGGGGAGCTGTTTTTT
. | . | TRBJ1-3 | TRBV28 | CASSLRVSSGNTIYF | TGTGCCAGCAGTTTAAGGGTGAGCTCTGGAAACACCATATATTTT
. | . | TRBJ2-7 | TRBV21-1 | CASEKPGPDVIYEQYF | TGTGCCAGCGAAAAACCGGGCCCAGACGTCATTTACGAGCAGTACTTC
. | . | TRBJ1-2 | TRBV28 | CASSSESSGQHGYTF | TGTGCCAGCAGCTCGGAGTCTTCGGGACAACATGGCTACACCTTC
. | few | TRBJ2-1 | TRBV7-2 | CASSLGRHNEQFF | TGTGCCAGCAGCTTGGGCAGGCACAATGAGCAGTTCTTC
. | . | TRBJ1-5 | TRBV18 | CASSPSTTGLFDQPQHF | TGTGCCAGCTCACCAAGTACAACAGGGTTATTTGATCAGCCCCAGCATTTT
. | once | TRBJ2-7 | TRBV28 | CASSLRAGYSYEQYF | TGTGCCAGCAGTTTGAGAGCGGGCTACTCCTACGAGCAGTACTTC
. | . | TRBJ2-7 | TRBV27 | CASSPLGYEQYF | TGTGCCAGCAGTCCCCTAGGCTACGAGCAGTACTTC
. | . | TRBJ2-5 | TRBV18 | CASSPFGPRAETQYF | TGTGCCAGCTCACCGTTCGGACCAAGGGCGGAGACCCAGTACTTC
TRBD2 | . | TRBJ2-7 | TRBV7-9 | CASSSTSGGVLSEQYF | TGTGCCAGCAGCTCTACTAGCGGGGGGGTTTTGTCCGAGCAGTACTTC
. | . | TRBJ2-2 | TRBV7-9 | CASSLGETGELFF | TGTGCCAGCAGCTTAGGCGAAACCGGGGAGCTGTTTTTT